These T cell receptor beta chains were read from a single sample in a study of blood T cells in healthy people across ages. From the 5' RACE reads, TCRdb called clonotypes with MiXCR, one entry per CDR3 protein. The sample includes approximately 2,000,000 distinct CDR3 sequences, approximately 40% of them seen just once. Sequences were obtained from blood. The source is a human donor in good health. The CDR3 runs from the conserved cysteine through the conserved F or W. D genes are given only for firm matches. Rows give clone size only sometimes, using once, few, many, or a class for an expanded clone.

cdr3_nt: TGCAGTGCTACAAAGGACAGGACCTACGAGCAGTACTTC; cdr3_aa: CSATKDRTYEQYF; j_call: TRBJ2-7; v_call: TRBV20-1; clone_size: few; d_call: TRBD1
cdr3_nt: TGTGCCAGCAGCTTAACTAGGTGGGAGACCCAGTACTTC; cdr3_aa: CASSLTRWETQYF; j_call: TRBJ2-5; v_call: TRBV7-6; clone_size: -; d_call: -
cdr3_nt: TGTGCCAGCAGCGCCCTCGGACAGGGCAACAATGAGCAGTTCTTC; cdr3_aa: CASSALGQGNNEQFF; j_call: TRBJ2-1; v_call: TRBV12-3/TRBV12-4; clone_size: few; d_call: TRBD1
cdr3_nt: TGCAGCGATTGGTCTAGTAACACTGAAGCTTTCTTT; cdr3_aa: CSDWSSNTEAFF; j_call: TRBJ1-1; v_call: TRBV29-1; clone_size: few; d_call: -
cdr3_nt: TGTGCCATCAGTGAACTTTGGACAGAGGCGAGTGAAAAACTGTTTTTT; cdr3_aa: CAISELWTEASEKLFF; j_call: TRBJ1-4; v_call: TRBV10-3; clone_size: few; d_call: -
cdr3_nt: TGTGCCAGCAGCTTTGGTTTTTCGGATGGAGAGACCCAGTACTTC; cdr3_aa: CASSFGFSDGETQYF; j_call: TRBJ2-5; v_call: TRBV7-2; clone_size: -; d_call: -
cdr3_nt: TGTGCCAGCAGAGGGCCGGGGGGCACCTACAATGAGCAGTTCTTC; cdr3_aa: CASRGPGGTYNEQFF; j_call: TRBJ2-1; v_call: TRBV6-6; clone_size: -; d_call: -
cdr3_nt: TGTGCCAGCAGCTTCGGGGCAATGGGCACTGAAGCTTTCTTT; cdr3_aa: CASSFGAMGTEAFF; j_call: TRBJ1-1; v_call: TRBV5-6; clone_size: -; d_call: -
cdr3_nt: TGCAGTGCTACCCAGACAGGGGGTATGTACGAGCAGTACTTC; cdr3_aa: CSATQTGGMYEQYF; j_call: TRBJ2-7; v_call: TRBV20-1; clone_size: -; d_call: TRBD1
cdr3_nt: TGTGCCAGCAGCTTAGATACAGAGTCCTACGAGCAGTACTTC; cdr3_aa: CASSLDTESYEQYF; j_call: TRBJ2-7; v_call: TRBV7-8; clone_size: few; d_call: -
cdr3_nt: TGTGCCAGCAGGTACGGGACCGGCTACGAGCAGTACTTC; cdr3_aa: CASRYGTGYEQYF; j_call: TRBJ2-7; v_call: TRBV5-6; clone_size: -; d_call: -
cdr3_nt: TGTGCCAGCAGCCCCGGGACAGAACCTTTCACAGATACGCAGTATTTT; cdr3_aa: CASSPGTEPFTDTQYF; j_call: TRBJ2-3; v_call: TRBV7-9; clone_size: few; d_call: TRBD1
cdr3_nt: TGTGCCAGCAGTAACAGGGGCTTCGCCAACAATGAGCAGTTCTTC; cdr3_aa: CASSNRGFANNEQFF; j_call: TRBJ2-1; v_call: TRBV6-5; clone_size: few; d_call: TRBD1
cdr3_nt: TGTGCCAGCAGTTTGTACAGGGACTATGGCTACACCTTC; cdr3_aa: CASSLYRDYGYTF; j_call: TRBJ1-2; v_call: TRBV27; clone_size: few; d_call: -
cdr3_nt: TGTGCCAGCACCAGAAGTGGATACGAGCAGTACTTC; cdr3_aa: CASTRSGYEQYF; j_call: TRBJ2-7; v_call: TRBV7-9; clone_size: few; d_call: -
cdr3_nt: TGCGCCAGCAGCTTGGATCCGGGTAATGGCTACACCTTC; cdr3_aa: CASSLDPGNGYTF; j_call: TRBJ1-2; v_call: TRBV5-1; clone_size: few; d_call: -
cdr3_nt: TGCAGTGCTAGCCCACAGAGCTCTGGGGCCAACGTCCTGACTTTC; cdr3_aa: CSASPQSSGANVLTF; j_call: TRBJ2-6; v_call: TRBV20-1; clone_size: -; d_call: -
cdr3_nt: TGTGCCAGCAGCCCGATATCGGGATCCGAAAACATTCAGTACTTC; cdr3_aa: CASSPISGSENIQYF; j_call: TRBJ2-4; v_call: TRBV5-5; clone_size: few; d_call: -
cdr3_nt: TGTGCCAGCAGCCCTCAGCCGACAAGCTCCTACGAGCAGTACTTC; cdr3_aa: CASSPQPTSSYEQYF; j_call: TRBJ2-7; v_call: TRBV7-2; clone_size: -; d_call: -
cdr3_nt: TGCGCCAGCAGCTTCAGAGTAAATCGAGACAACACTGAAGCTTTCTTT; cdr3_aa: CASSFRVNRDNTEAFF; j_call: TRBJ1-1; v_call: TRBV5-1; clone_size: -; d_call: -
cdr3_nt: TGTGCCACCAGTGAATCCGGGACAGGGTTGTTTAGCAATCAGCCCCAGCATTTT; cdr3_aa: CATSESGTGLFSNQPQHF; j_call: TRBJ1-5; v_call: TRBV24-1; clone_size: once; d_call: TRBD1